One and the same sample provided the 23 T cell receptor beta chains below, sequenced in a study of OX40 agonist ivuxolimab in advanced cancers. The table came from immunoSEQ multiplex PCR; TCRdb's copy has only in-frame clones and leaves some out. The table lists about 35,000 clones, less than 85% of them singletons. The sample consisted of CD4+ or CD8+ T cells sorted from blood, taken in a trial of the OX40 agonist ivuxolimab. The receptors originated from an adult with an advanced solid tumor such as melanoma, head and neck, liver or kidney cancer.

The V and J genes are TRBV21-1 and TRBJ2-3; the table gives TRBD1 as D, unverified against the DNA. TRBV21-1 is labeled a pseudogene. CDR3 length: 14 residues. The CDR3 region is CASPGQGARDTQYF. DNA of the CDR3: TGTGCCAGCCCCGGACAGGGGGCGAGAGATACGCAGTATTTT.

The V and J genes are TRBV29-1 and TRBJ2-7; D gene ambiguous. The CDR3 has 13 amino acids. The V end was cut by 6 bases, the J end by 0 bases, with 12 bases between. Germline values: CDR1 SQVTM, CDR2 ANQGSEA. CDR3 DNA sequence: TGCAGCGTGATGGTCTCCCCCTCCTACGAGCAGTACTTC. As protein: CSVMVSPSYEQYF.

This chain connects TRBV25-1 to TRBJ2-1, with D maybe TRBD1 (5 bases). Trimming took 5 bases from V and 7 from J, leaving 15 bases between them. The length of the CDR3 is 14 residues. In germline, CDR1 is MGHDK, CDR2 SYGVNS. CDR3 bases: TGTGCCAGCAGTATCAGGGAAGGAGATAATGAGCAGTTCTTC. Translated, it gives CASSIREGDNEQFF.

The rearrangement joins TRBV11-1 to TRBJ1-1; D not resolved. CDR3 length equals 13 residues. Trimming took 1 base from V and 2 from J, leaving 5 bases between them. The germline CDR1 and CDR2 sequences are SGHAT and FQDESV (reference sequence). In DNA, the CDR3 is TGTGCCAGCAGCTTAGGCCGAAACACTGAAGCTTTCTTT. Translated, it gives CASSLGRNTEAFF.

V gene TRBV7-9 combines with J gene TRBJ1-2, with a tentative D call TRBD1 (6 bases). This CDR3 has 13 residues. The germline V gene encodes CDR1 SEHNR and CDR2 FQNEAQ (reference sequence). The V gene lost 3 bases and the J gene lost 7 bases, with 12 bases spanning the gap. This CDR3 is CASSFGGAVGYTF. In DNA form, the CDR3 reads TGTGCCAGCAGCTTTGGGGGGGCAGTTGGCTACACCTTC.

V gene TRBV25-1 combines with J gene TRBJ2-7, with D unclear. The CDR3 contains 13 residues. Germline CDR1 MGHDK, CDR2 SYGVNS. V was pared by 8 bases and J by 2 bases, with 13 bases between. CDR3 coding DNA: TGTGCCAGCGGCCCGGGCTACCCCTACGAGCAGTACTTC. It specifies CASGPGYPYEQYF.

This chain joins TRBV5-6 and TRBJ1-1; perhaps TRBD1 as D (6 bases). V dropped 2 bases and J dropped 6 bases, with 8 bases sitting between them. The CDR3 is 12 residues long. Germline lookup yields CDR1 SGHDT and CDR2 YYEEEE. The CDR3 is CASSLTGSEAFF. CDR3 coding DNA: TGTGCCAGCAGCTTAACAGGGTCTGAAGCTTTCTTT.

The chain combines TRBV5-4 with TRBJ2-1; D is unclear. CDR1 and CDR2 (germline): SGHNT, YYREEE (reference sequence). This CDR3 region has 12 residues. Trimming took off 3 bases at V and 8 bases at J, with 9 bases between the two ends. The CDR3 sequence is CASSSSGDEQFF. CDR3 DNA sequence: TGTGCCAGCAGCTCCTCAGGTGATGAGCAGTTCTTC.

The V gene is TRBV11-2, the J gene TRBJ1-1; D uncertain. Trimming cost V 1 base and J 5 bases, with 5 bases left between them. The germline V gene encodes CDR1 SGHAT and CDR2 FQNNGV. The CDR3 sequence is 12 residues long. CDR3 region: CASSLGTTEAFF. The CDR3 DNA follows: TGTGCCAGCAGCTTAGGGACGACTGAAGCTTTCTTT.

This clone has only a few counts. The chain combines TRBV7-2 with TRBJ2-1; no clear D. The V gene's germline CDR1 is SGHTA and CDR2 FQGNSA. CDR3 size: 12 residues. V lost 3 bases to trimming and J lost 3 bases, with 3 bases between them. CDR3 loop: CASSFVYNEQFF. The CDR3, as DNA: TGTGCCAGCAGCTTCGTCTACAATGAGCAGTTCTTC. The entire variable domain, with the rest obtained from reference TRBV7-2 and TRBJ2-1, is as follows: GAGVSQSPSNKVTEKGKDVELRCDPISGHTALYWYRQSLGQGLEFLIYFQGNSAPDKSGLPSDRFSAERTGGSVSTLTIQRTQQEDSAVYLCASSFVYNEQFFGPGTRLTVL.

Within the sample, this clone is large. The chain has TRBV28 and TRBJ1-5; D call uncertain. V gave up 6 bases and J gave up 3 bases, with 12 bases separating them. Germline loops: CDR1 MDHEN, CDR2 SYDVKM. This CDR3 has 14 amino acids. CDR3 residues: CASRWAGLNQPQHF. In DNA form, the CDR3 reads TGTGCCAGCAGGTGGGCAGGCCTCAATCAGCCCCAGCATTTT.

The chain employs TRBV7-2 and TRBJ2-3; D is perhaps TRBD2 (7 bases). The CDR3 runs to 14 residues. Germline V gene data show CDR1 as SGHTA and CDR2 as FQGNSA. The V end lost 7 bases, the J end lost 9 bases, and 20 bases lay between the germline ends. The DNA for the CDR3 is TGTGCCAGCAACTCGGGGGGCGCTGGAGGAACGCAGTATTTT. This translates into CASNSGGAGGTQYF.

This CDR3 reads CASSLSSGGLGSPLHF. The CDR3 nucleotides read TGTGCCAGCAGCCTCTCCTCGGGGGGATTAGGGTCACCCCTCCACTTT. The rearrangement links TRBV7-9 to TRBJ1-6; tentatively, D is TRBD1 (5 bases). Germline-derived CDR1 and CDR2 are SEHNR and FQNEAQ (reference sequence). V was clipped by 5 bases and J by 10 bases, with 21 bases between them. The CDR3 contains 16 residues.

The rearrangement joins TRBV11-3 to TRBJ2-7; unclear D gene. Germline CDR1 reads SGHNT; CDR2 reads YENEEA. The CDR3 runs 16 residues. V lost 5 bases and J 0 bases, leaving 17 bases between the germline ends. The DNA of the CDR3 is TGTGCCAGCAGCGATAGGACGGATTTACTCTCCTACGAGCAGTACTTC. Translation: CASSDRTDLLSYEQYF.

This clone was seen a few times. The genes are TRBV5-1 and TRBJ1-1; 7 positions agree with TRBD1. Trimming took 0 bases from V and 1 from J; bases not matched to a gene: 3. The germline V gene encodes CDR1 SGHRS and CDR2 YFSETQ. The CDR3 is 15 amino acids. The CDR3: CASSLDPGGNTEAFF. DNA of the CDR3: TGCGCCAGCAGCTTGGACCCAGGGGGGAACACTGAAGCTTTCTTT. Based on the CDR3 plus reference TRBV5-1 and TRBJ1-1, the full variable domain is KAGVTQTPRYLIKTRGQQVTLSCSPISGHRSVSWYQQTPGQGLQFLFEYFSETQRNKGNFPGRFSGRQFSNSRSEMNVSTLELGDSALYLCASSLDPGGNTEAFFGQGTRLTVV.

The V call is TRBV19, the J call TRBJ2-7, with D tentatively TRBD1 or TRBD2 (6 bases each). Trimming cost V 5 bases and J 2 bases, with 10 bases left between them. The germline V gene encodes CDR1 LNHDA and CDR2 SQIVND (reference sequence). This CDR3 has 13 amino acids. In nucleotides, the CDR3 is TGTGCCAGTAGTTCTCGGGGGCCCTACGAGCAGTACTTC. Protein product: CASSSRGPYEQYF.

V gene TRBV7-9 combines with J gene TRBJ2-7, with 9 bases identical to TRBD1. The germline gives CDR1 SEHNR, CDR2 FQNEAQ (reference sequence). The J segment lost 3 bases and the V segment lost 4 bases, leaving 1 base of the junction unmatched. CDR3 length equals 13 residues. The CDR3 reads CASSSTGGYEQYF. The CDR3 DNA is TGTGCCAGCAGCTCGACAGGGGGCTACGAGCAGTACTTC. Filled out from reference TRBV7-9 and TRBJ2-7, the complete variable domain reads DTGVSQNPRHKITKRGQNVTFRCDPISEHNRLYWYRQTLGQGPEFLTYFQNEAQLEKSRLLSDRFSAERPKGSFSTLEIQRTEQGDSAMYLCASSSTGGYEQYFGPGTRLTVT.

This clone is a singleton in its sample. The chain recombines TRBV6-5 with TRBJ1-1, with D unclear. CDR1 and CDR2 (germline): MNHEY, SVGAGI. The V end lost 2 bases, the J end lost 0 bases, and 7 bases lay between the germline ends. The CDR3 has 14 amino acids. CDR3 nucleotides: TGTGCCAGCAGTTACATGGGTTTGAACACTGAAGCTTTCTTT. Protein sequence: CASSYMGLNTEAFF.

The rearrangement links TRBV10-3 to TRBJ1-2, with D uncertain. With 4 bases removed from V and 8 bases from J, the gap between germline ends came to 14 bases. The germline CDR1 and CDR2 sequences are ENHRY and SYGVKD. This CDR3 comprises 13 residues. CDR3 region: CAISAWARVGYTF. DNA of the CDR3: TGTGCCATCAGTGCATGGGCCCGGGTAGGCTACACCTTC.

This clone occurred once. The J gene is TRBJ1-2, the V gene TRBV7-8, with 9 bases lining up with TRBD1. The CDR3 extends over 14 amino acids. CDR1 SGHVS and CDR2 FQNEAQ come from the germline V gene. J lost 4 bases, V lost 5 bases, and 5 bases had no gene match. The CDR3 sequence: CASSLGQGSYGYTF. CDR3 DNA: TGTGCCAGCAGCCTTGGACAGGGGTCCTATGGCTACACCTTC.

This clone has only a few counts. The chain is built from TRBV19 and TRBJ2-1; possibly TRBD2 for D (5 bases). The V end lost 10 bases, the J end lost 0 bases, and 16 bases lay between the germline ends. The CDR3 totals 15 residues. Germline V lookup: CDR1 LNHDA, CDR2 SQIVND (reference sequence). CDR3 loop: CATRLIGSSYNEQFF. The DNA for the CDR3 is TGTGCCACAAGACTAATTGGGAGCTCCTACAATGAGCAGTTCTTC.

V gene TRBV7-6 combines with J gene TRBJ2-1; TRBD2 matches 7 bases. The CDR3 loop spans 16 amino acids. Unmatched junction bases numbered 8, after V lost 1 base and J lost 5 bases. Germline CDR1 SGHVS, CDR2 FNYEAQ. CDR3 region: CASSLEVAGMDNEQFF. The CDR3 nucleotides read TGTGCCAGCAGCTTAGAGGTAGCGGGTATGGACAATGAGCAGTTCTTC.

CDR3 DNA: TGTGCCAGCAGCTTATGGGGGGGAGATACGCAGTATTTT. Its protein product is CASSLWGGDTQYF. The chain recombines TRBV7-7 with TRBJ2-3; TRBD2 matches at 7 bases. CDR1 and CDR2 from the germline V gene are SSHAT and FNYEAQ (reference sequence). The V and J ends lost 2 bases and 5 bases, in that order; junction bases with no gene match: 1. The CDR3 covers 13 residues.